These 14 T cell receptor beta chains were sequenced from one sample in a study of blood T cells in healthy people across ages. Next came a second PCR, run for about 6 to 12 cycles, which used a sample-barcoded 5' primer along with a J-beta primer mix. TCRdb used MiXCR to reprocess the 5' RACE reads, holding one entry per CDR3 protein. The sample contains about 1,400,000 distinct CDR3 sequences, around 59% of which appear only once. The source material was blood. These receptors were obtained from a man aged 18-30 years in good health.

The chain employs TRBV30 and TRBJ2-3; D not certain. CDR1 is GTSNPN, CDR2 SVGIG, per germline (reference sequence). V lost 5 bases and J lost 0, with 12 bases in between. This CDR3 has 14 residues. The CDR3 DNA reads TGTGCCTGGGGCCGGACCCCTAGCACAGATACGCAGTATTTT. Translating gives CAWGRTPSTDTQYF.

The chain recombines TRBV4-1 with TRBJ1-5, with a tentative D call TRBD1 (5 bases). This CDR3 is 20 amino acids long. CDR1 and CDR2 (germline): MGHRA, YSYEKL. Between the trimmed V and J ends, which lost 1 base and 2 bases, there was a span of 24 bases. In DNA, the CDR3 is TGCGCCAGCAGCCAAGGTAGGGGAAGGGGTAACCCCGGAGGCAATCAGCCCCAGCATTTT. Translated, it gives CASSQGRGRGNPGGNQPQHF.

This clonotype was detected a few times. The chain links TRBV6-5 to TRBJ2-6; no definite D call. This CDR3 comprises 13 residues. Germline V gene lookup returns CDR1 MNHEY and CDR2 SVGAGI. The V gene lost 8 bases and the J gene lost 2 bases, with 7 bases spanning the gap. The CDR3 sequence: CASQSPGANVLTF. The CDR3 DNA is TGTGCCAGCCAGTCGCCTGGGGCCAACGTCCTGACTTTC.

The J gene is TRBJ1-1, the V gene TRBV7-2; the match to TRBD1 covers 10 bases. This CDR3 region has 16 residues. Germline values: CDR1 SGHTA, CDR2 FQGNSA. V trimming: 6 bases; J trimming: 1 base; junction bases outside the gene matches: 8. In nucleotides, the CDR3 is TGTGCCAGCAGTCCGACAGGGGGCTTGGGGAACACTGAAGCTTTCTTT. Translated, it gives CASSPTGGLGNTEAFF. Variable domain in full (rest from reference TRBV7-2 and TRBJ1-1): GAGVSQSPSNKVTEKGKDVELRCDPISGHTALYWYRQSLGQGLEFLIYFQGNSAPDKSGLPSDRFSAERTGGSVSTLTIQRTQQEDSAVYLCASSPTGGLGNTEAFFGQGTRLTVV.

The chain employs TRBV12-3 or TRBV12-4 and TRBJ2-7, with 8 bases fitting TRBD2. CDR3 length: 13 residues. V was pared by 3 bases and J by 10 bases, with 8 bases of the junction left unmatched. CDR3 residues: CASSLGPLADQYF. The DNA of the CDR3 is TGTGCCAGCAGTTTGGGCCCACTAGCGGACCAGTACTTC.

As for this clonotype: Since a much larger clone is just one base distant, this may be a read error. This CDR3 reads CASNQDREKAYF. In nucleotides, the CDR3 is TGTGCCAGCAACCAAGACAGGGAGAAGGCGTACTTC. The chain combines TRBV12-3 or TRBV12-4 with TRBJ2-4, with 7 bases that match TRBD1. Trimming took 7 bases from V and 15 from J; bases not matched to a gene: 12. The CDR3 consists of 12 residues.

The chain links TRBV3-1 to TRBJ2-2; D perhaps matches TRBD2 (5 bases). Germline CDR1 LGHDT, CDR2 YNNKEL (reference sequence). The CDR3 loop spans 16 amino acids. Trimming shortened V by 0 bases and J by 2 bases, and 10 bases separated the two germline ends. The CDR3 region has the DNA TGTGCCAGCAGCCAAGAAACGGGGTATAACACCGGGGAGCTGTTTTTT. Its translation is CASSQETGYNTGELFF.

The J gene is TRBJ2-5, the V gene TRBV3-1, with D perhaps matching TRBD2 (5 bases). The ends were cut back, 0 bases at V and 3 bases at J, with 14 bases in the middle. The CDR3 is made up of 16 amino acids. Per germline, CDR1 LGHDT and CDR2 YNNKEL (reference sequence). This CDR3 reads CASSQDNTGLEETQYF. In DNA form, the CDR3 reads TGTGCCAGCAGCCAAGACAACACTGGACTCGAAGAGACCCAGTACTTC.

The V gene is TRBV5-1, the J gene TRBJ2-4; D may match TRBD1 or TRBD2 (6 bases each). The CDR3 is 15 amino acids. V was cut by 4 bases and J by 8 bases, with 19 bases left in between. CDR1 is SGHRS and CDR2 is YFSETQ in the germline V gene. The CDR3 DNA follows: TGCGCCAGCAGCCCGGGGGACACCTCTCGGGACATTCAGTACTTC. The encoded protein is CASSPGDTSRDIQYF.

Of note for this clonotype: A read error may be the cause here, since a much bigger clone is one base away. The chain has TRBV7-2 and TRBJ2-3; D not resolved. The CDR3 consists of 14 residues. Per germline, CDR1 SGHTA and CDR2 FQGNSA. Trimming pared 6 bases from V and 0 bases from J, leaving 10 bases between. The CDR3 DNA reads TGTGCCAGCAGTTCGATGTCTAGCACAGATACGCAGTATTTT. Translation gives CASSSMSSTDTQYF. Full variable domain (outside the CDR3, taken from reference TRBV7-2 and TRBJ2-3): GAGVSQSPSNKVTEKGKDVELRCDPISGHTALYWYRQSLGQGLEFLIYFQGNSAPDKSGLPSDRFSAERTGGSVSTLTIQRTQQEDSAVYLCASSSMSSTDTQYFGPGTRLTVL.

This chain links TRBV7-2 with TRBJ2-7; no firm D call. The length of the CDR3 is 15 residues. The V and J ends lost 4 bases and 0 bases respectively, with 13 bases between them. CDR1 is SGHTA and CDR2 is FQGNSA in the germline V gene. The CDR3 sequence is CASSYQTGSSYEQYF. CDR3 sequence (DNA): TGTGCCAGCAGCTACCAGACTGGAAGCTCCTACGAGCAGTACTTC.

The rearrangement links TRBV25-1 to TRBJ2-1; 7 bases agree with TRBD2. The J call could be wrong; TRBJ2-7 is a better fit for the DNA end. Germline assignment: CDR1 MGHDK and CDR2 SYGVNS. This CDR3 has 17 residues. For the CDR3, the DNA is TGTGCCAGCAGTGGCACAATACTAGCGTCGTCCTACAATGAGCAGTACTTC. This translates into CASSGTILASSYNEQYF.

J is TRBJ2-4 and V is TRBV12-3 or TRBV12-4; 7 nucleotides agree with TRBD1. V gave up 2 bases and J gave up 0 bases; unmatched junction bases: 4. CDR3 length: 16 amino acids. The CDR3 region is CASSLTGELAKNIQYF. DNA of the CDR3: TGTGCCAGCAGTTTAACAGGGGAACTAGCCAAAAACATTCAGTACTTC.

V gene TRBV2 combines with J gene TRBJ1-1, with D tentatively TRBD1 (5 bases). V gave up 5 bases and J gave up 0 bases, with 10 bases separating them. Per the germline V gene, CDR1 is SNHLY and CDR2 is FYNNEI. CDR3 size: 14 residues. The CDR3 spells CASSTGTLNTEAFF. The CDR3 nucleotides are TGTGCCAGCAGTACCGGGACCCTGAACACTGAAGCTTTCTTT.